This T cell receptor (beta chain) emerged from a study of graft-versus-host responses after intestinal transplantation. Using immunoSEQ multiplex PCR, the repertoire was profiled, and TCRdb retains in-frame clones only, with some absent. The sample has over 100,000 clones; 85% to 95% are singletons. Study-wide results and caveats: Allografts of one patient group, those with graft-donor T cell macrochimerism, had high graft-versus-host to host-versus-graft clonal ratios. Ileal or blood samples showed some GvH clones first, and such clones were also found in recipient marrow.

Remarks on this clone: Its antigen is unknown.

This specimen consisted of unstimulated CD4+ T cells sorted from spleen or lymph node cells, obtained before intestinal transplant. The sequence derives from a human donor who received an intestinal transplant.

The CDR3 reads CASSPGAANEKLFF. In DNA, the CDR3 is TGTGCCAGCTCACCGGGCGCAGCTAATGAAAAACTGTTTTTT. The chain is built from TRBV18 and TRBJ1-4; D unresolved. Between the trimmed V and J ends, which lost 3 bases and 3 bases, there was a span of 8 bases. Germline assignment: CDR1 KGHSH and CDR2 LQKENI. The CDR3 has 14 amino acids.